The rows below give T cell receptor beta chains drawn from one sample of a study of OX40 agonist ivuxolimab in advanced cancers. The data were produced by immunoSEQ multiplex PCR, yet TCRdb's version contains in-frame clones alone and is incomplete. The repertoire consists of around 60,000 clones, with 92% occurring once and the leading ten covering approximately 25%. The material sequenced was CD4+ or CD8+ T cells sorted from blood, taken in a trial of the OX40 agonist ivuxolimab. All receptors derive from an adult with an advanced solid tumor such as melanoma, head and neck, liver or kidney cancer. Each CDR3 is given with its conserved first and last residue.

v_gene	j_gene	CDR3aa
TRBV7-9	TRBJ2-5	CASSGLAAFETQYF
TRBV6-1	TRBJ2-5	CASSEFSSGSSETQYF
TRBV28	TRBJ1-4	CASSLWDVNEKLFF
TRBV7-9	TRBJ1-5	CASARGLNQPQHF
TRBV11-1	TRBJ2-7	CASSSLGVEQYF
TRBV30	NA	CAWSAGGSYEQYF
TRBV29-1	TRBJ2-7	CSVEGPELAESSYEQYF
TRBV4-1	TRBJ1-1	CASSLTTDRANTEAFF
TRBV4-1	TRBJ1-5	CASSLGQDDYQPQHF
TRBV30	TRBJ2-5	CAWRAGQGETQYF
TRBV6-5	TRBJ1-1	CASSPRATEAFF
TRBV15	TRBJ2-3	CATSTPARLGTDTQYF
TRBV7-9	TRBJ2-3	CASSLGQLPDTQYF
TRBV4-3	TRBJ2-1	CASSQVGEGSEQFF
TRBV19	TRBJ2-1	CASSIFRRGDEQFF
TRBV28	TRBJ2-3	CASRSPGSTDTQYF
TRBV30	TRBJ2-1	CAWTPGYNEQFF
TRBV11-2	TRBJ2-1	CASSEGLAGVNEQFF
TRBV5-1	TRBJ1-1	CASSLAGQRNTEAFF
TRBV10-2	TRBJ1-5	CASRTGGQSNQPQHF
TRBV2	TRBJ2-7	CASSSTGDGRAYEQYF
TRBV6-6	TRBJ2-7	CASWSGRHDSYEQYF
TRBV28	TRBJ2-2	CASSRPQVGGTFTGELFF
TRBV6-5	TRBJ2-7	CASSPGLAAYEQYF
TRBV2	TRBJ1-5	CASSEMAGTPDQPQHF
TRBV19	TRBJ2-6	CASSTDRASSGANVLTF
TRBV6-5	TRBJ1-1	CASSYSRNTEAFF
TRBV19	TRBJ1-3	CASSLISGNTIYF
TRBV2	TRBJ1-1	CSNTEAFF
TRBV7-9	TRBJ1-1	CASSLVGASTEAFF
TRBV28	TRBJ2-3	CASSSPGTAGTDTQYF
TRBV5-4	TRBJ1-5	CASSAGENGNQPQHF
TRBV19	TRBJ2-7	CASSIVAGGSSYEQYF
TRBV4-2	TRBJ2-1	CASSPRLSWEEYGEQFF
TRBV19	TRBJ1-1	CASSMASGGFGPEAFF
TRBV7-6	TRBJ1-4	CASSSGLLGEKLFF
TRBV14	TRBJ2-1	CASSQPLAVPNDNEQFF
TRBV11-2	TRBJ2-7	CASSATYEQYF